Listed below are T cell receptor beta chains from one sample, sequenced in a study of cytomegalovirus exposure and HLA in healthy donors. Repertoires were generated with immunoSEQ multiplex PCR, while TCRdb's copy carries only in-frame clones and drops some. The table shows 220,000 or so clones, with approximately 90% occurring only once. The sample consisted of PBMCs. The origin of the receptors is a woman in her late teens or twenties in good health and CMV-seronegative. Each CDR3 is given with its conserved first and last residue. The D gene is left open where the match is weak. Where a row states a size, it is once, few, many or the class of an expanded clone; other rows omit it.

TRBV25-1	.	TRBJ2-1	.	TGTGCCAGCAGGGCCGCTGGGAGAACAAATGAGCAGTTCTTC	CASRAAGRTNEQFF
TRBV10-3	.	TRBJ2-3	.	TGTGCCATCAGTGAGCAACTCTCGGGGGGCTACCCCGGCACAGATACGCAGTATTTT	CAISEQLSGGYPGTDTQYF
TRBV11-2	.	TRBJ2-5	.	TGTGCCAGCAGCAAAGAAAACGCTAAAGAGACCCAGTACTTC	CASSKENAKETQYF
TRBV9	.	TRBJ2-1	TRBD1	TGTGCCAGCAGCGGACAGGGCTACAATGAGCAGTTCTTC	CASSGQGYNEQFF
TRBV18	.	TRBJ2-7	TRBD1	TGTGCCAGCTCACCTAGGGCGGGACAGGGGTCCGAGCAGTACTTC	CASSPRAGQGSEQYF
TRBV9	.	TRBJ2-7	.	TGTGCCAGCAGCGTAGCTCCAGGCCCAACCTACGAGCAGTACTTC	CASSVAPGPTYEQYF
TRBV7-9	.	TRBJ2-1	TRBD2	TGTGCCAGCAGCTTAGTCCCAGCGGGAGAGTACAATGAGCAGTTCTTC	CASSLVPAGEYNEQFF
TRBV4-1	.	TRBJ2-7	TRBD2	TGCGCCAGCAGCCGGTCCGGTGCGGGAGGGCCGAGAATCGACGAGCAGTACTTC	CASSRSGAGGPRIDEQYF
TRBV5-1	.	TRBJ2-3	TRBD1	TGCGCCAGCAGCTTGGGACAGGGTAAAGATACGCAGTATTTT	CASSLGQGKDTQYF
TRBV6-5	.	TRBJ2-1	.	TGTGCCAGCAGCGGAGACAATGAGCAGTTCTTC	CASSGDNEQFF
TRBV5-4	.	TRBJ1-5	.	TGTGCCAGCAGCCTCGGAGGAGATCAGCCCCAGCATTTT	CASSLGGDQPQHF
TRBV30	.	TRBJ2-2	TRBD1	TGTGCCTGGTCCAGGGGGCCTAACACCGGGGAGCTGTTTTTT	CAWSRGPNTGELFF
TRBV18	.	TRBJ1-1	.	TGTGCCAGCTCACCACTATCTCGGCATCGTAGCCGCACTGAAGCTTTCTTT	CASSPLSRHRSRTEAFF
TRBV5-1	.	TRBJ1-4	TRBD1	TGCGCCAGCAGCCGCGGGACAGCTGATAATGAAAAACTGTTTTTT	CASSRGTADNEKLFF
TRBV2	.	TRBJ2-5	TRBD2	TGTGCCAGCAGTGAAGGGCTGGCGGGAGGGTACTTC	CASSEGLAGGYF
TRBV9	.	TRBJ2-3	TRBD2	TGTGCCAGCAGCCGAAGCGGGGTTAGCACAGATACGCAGTATTTT	CASSRSGVSTDTQYF
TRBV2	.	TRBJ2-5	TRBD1	TGTGCCAGCCAAGGGACAGGGCCAGAGACCCAGTACTTC	CASQGTGPETQYF
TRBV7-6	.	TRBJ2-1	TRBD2	TGTGCCAGCAGCTCACTAGCGGGAGGCGGGGATGAGCAGTTCTTC	CASSSLAGGGDEQFF
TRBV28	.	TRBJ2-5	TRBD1	TGTGCCAGCAGTAAAGCAGGGGGCCGCGAGACCCAGTACTTC	CASSKAGGRETQYF
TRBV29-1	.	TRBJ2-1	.	TGCAGCGTTGCCGGCGGGCAGGAGTACAATGAGCAGTTCTTC	CSVAGGQEYNEQFF
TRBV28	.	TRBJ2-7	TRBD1	TGTGCCAGCAGTTACCCCAGGGGGTCCTACTACGAGCAGTACTTC	CASSYPRGSYYEQYF
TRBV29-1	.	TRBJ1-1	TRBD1	TGCAGCGAATCGACAGGGTTGACTGAAGCTTTCTTT	CSESTGLTEAFF
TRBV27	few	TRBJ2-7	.	TGTGCCAGCAGCCTAGGACAGACCTACGAGCAGTACTTC	CASSLGQTYEQYF
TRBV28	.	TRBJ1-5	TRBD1	TGTGCCAGCCGTTCGGAACAGGGGCTATCTAGCAATCAGCCCCAGCATTTT	CASRSEQGLSSNQPQHF
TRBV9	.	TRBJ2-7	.	TGTGCCAGCACCAAAGGGTCAGGGGCTACCTACGAGCAGTACTTC	CASTKGSGATYEQYF
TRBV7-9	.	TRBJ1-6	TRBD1	TGTGCCAGCAGCTTAACAGGGGAGAACGAACCCCTCCACTTT	CASSLTGENEPLHF
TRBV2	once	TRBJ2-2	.	TGTGCCAGCAGTGGATCCACCAGGGTAACCGGGGAGCTGTTTTTT	CASSGSTRVTGELFF
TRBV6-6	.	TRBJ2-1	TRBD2	TGTGCCAGCAGAGCTTCCGGGACTAGCGGGAGCCATGAGCAGTTCTTC	CASRASGTSGSHEQFF
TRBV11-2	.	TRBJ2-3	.	TGTGCCAGCAGCTTGATGGGAGCGGCTGGGGCAGATACGCAGTATTTT	CASSLMGAAGADTQYF
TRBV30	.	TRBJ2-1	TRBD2	TGTGCCTGGAGTAGGGTGACTAGCGGGTACAATGAGCAGTTCTTC	CAWSRVTSGYNEQFF
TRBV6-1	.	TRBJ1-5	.	TGTGCCAGCAGTGAAGATTGGCGGTCGGGACAGCCCCAGCATTTT	CASSEDWRSGQPQHF
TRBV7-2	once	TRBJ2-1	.	TGTGCCAGCAGCTTAGACTTGTTGCGGTACAATGAGCAGTTCTTC	CASSLDLLRYNEQFF
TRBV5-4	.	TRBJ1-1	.	TGTGCCAGCAGCTTGGTGGGGACACGGAACACTGAAGCTTTCTTT	CASSLVGTRNTEAFF
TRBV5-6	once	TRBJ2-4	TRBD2	TGTGCCAGCAGCTCATTCGGCGGGAGTAGTGACATTCAGTACTTC	CASSSFGGSSDIQYF
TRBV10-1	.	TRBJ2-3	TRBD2	TGCGCCAGCAGTGACCTAGCGGGACGCACAGATACGCAGTATTTT	CASSDLAGRTDTQYF
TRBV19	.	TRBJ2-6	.	TGTGCCAGTAGTAAAGACAGAGGGGCCAACGTCCTGACTTTC	CASSKDRGANVLTF
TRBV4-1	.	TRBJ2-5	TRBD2	TGCGCCAGCAGCCAAGATCGAGTGGCGGGAGGGACGGAGACCCAGTACTTC	CASSQDRVAGGTETQYF
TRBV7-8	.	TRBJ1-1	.	TGTGCCAGCAGCTTAAAAGGACCCGGAGGGGCTGAAGCTTTCTTT	CASSLKGPGGAEAFF
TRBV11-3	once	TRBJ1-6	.	TGTGCCAGCAGCCGCGACACAGCCGATTCACCCCTCCACTTT	CASSRDTADSPLHF
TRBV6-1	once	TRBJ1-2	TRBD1	TGTGCCAGCTTGGGACAGGCCAACCTCTATGGCTACACCTTC	CASLGQANLYGYTF
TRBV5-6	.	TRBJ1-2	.	TGTGCCAGCAGCTTGGCGCCCACGGGGAACTATGGCTACACCTTC	CASSLAPTGNYGYTF
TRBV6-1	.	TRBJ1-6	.	TGTGCCAGCAGTGAACTCAGGGCTGGAGATTCACCCCTCCACTTT	CASSELRAGDSPLHF
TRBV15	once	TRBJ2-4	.	TGTGCCACCAGCAGGACCCCCAGGGGCGGCCCGGCGAACATTCAGTACTTC	CATSRTPRGGPANIQYF
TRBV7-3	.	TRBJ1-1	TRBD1	TGTGCCAGCAGCTCGGGGGACAGGGGGCGCTCAGCGGCTTTCTTT	CASSSGDRGRSAAFF